The source of this T cell receptor (beta chain) is a study of regulatory T cells in long-lasting Graves disease. The germline V gene has CDR1 LGHNA and CDR2 YNFKEQ. V lost 2 bases, J lost 7 bases, and 7 bases stayed unmatched. The CDR3 runs to 15 residues. Arm-PCR of CDR3 regions with iRepertoire HTBI primers generated TCR beta libraries. One entry per CDR3 protein results from TCRdb running MiXCR on the multiplex PCR reads. Of about 470,000 distinct CDR3 sequences in the sample, around a fifth were seen once. Time point indicated: persistent/refractory GD, antithyroid drugs over 5 years with positive TRAb. From PBMCs, RNA was extracted and then used to make the TCR library. Criteria from the American Thyroid Association guidelines were applied to diagnose Graves' disease. Patients hailed from an endocrinology department in Xi'an, China.

Sequencing was performed on peripheral blood mononuclear cells (PBMCs), taken when the disease was refractory, from a patient treated with antithyroid drugs. The rearrangement uses TRBV4-2 and TRBJ2-4, with 8 bases fitting TRBD2. This sequence was found in a female donor with Graves disease. CDR3 coding DNA: TGTGCCAGCAGCCAACTCAGCTCGGGGGGGAACATTCAGTACTTC. Amino acids: CASSQLSSGGNIQYF.